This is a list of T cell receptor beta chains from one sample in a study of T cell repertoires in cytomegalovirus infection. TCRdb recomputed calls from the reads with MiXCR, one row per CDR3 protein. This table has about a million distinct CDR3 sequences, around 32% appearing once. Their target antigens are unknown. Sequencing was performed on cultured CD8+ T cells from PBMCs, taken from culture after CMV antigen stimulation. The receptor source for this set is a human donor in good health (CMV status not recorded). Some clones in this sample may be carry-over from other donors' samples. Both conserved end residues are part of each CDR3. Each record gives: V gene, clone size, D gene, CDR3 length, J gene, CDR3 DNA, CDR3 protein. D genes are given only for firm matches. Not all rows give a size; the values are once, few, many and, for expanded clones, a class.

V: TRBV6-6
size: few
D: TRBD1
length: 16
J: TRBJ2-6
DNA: TGTGCCGGGTACAGGGGGTTACTCTCTGGGGCCAACGTCCTGACTTTC
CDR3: CAGYRGLLSGANVLTF

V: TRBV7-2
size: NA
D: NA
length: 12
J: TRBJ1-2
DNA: TGTGCCAGCAGCCGATCCCCGGGGGGCTACACCTTC
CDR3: CASSRSPGGYTF

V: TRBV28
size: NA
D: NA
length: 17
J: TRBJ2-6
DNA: TGTGCCAGCAGTTTACGGACAGCCTATTTTGGGGCCAACGTCCTGACTTTC
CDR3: CASSLRTAYFGANVLTF

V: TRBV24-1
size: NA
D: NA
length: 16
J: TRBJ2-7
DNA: TGTGCCACCAGTGATCCGCCGCGGCGGCTCTCCTACGAGCAGTACTTC
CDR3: CATSDPPRRLSYEQYF

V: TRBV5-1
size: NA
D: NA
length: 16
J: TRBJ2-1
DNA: TGCGCCAGCAGCTTGGAAGGTGGATTGTCCTACAATGAGCAGTTCTTC
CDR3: CASSLEGGLSYNEQFF

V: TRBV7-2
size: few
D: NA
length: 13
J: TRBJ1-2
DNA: TGTGCCAGCAGCTTAGACGGCAGGAGGGGCTACACCTTC
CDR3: CASSLDGRRGYTF

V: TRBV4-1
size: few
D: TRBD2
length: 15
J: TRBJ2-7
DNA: TGCGCCAGCAGCCAAGGGCTAGCGGGGGTGATCGAGCAGTACTTC
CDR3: CASSQGLAGVIEQYF

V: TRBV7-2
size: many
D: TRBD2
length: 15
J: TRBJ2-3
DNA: TGTGCCAGCAGCTTTAGCGGGGGGGGAGCAGATACGCAGTATTTT
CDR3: CASSFSGGGADTQYF

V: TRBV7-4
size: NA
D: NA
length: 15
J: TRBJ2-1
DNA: TGTGCCAGCAGCGGAGTTAACCTCTCCTACAATGAGCAGTTCTTC
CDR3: CASSGVNLSYNEQFF

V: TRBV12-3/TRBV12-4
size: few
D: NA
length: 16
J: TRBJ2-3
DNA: TGTGCCAGCAGTTTAGGTTGGGGGGGCGGCACAGATACGCAGTATTTT
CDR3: CASSLGWGGGTDTQYF

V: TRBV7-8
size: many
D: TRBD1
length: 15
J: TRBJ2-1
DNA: TGTGCCAGCAGCTTAGAACAGGGGGTTTACAATGAGCAGTTCTTC
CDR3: CASSLEQGVYNEQFF

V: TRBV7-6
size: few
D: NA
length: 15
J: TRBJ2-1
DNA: TGTGCCAGCAGCCCTACTGACGGGATTCGGGATGAGCAGTTCTTC
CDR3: CASSPTDGIRDEQFF

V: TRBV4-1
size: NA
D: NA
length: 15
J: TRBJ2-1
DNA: TGCGCCAGCAGCCAAGCCCAAGGGTCCTTCAATGAGCAGTTCTTC
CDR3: CASSQAQGSFNEQFF

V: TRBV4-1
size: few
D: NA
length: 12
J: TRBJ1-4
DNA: TGCGCCAGCAGCCAAGATCAAGAAAAACTGTTTTTT
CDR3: CASSQDQEKLFF

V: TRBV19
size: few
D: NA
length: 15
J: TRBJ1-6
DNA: TGTGCCAGTAGTATCCAGAGCTCCTATAATTCACCCCTCCACTTT
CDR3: CASSIQSSYNSPLHF

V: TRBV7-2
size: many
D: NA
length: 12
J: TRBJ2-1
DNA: TGTGCCAGCACCACCGGGGCCAATGAGCAGTTCTTC
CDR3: CASTTGANEQFF

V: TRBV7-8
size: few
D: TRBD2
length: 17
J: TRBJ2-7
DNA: TGTGCCAGCAGCTTAGGTAGCGGGGGGTCGAGCTCCTACGAGCAGTACTTC
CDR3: CASSLGSGGSSSYEQYF

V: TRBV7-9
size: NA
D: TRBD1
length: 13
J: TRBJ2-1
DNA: TGTGCCAGCCTTGGGGACAGGGGTGGAGAGCAGTTCTTC
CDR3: CASLGDRGGEQFF

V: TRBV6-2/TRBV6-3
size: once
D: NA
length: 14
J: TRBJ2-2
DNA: TGTGCCAGCAGTTTCTACACGAACACCGGGGAGCTGTTTTTT
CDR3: CASSFYTNTGELFF

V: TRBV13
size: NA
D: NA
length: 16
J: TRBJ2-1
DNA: TGTGCCAGCAGCTCCGGCCGGGACCCACCCTACAATGAGCAGTTCTTC
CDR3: CASSSGRDPPYNEQFF

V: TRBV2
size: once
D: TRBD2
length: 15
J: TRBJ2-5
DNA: TGTGCCACCCGTACTAGCGGGGGGGCCTGGGAGACCCAGTACTTC
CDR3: CATRTSGGAWETQYF

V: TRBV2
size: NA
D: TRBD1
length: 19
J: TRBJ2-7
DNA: TGTGCCAGCAGTGAACCCACGGGCGACGGACAGGGAAGCTCCTACGAGCAGTACTTC
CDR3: CASSEPTGDGQGSSYEQYF

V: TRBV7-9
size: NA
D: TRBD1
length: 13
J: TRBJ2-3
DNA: TGTGCCAGCAGCACGACAGGGGCAGATACGCAGTATTTT
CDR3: CASSTTGADTQYF

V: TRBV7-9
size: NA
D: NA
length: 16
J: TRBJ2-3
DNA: TGTGCCAGCAGCTTTTCCGGGACAATGGAGACAGATACGCAGTATTTT
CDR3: CASSFSGTMETDTQYF

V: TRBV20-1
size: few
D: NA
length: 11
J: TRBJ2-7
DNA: TGCAGTGCTCGGCTCGCTTACGAGCAGTACTTC
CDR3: CSARLAYEQYF

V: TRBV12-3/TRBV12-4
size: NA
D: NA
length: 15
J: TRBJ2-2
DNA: TGTGCCAGCAGTCTCCAATTCTCAGGGTACGGGGAGCTGTTTTTT
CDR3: CASSLQFSGYGELFF

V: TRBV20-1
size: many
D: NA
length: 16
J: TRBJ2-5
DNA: TGCAGTGCTAGCCCCTCTCTCGGTCTTTACGGGGAGACCCAGTACTTC
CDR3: CSASPSLGLYGETQYF

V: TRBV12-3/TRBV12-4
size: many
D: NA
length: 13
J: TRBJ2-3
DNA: TGTGCCAGCAGTTTTCGACCCACAGATACGCAGTATTTT
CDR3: CASSFRPTDTQYF

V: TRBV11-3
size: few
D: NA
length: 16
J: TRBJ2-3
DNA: TGTGCCAGCAGCCACCGGGAGGACAGGGACACAGATACGCAGTATTTT
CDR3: CASSHREDRDTDTQYF

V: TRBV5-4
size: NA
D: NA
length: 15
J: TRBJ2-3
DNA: TGTGCCAGCAGCCGGGACGGTTCTAGCACAGATACGCAGTATTTT
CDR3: CASSRDGSSTDTQYF

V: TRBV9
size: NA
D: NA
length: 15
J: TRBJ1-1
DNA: TGTGCCAGCAGCATCTCAGGTTCCCTCAACACTGAAGCTTTCTTT
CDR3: CASSISGSLNTEAFF

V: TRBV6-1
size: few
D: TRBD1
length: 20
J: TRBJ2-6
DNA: TGTGCCACCGTAATCGGGTCCAGGGACAGGGGGCGACCTGGGGCCAACGTCCTGACTTTC
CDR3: CATVIGSRDRGRPGANVLTF

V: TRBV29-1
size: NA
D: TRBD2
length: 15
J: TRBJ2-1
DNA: TGCAGCGTTGAAGATCGGGCTAGCGGGGGTGGTGAGCAGTTCTTC
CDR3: CSVEDRASGGGEQFF

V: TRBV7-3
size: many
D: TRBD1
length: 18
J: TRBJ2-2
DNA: TGTGCCAGCAGCTTAACGGGGACAGGCTTACTTAACACCGGGGAGCTGTTTTTT
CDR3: CASSLTGTGLLNTGELFF

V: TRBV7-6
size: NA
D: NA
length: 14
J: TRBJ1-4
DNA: TGTGCCAGCACGCTACCGGACCTTAATGAAAAACTGTTTTTT
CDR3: CASTLPDLNEKLFF

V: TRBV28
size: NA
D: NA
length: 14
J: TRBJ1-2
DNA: TGTGCCAGCAGCCCGGACAGATACAACTATGGCTACACCTTC
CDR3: CASSPDRYNYGYTF

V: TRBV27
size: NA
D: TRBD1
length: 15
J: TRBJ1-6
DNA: TGTGCCAGCAGTCCCCGGGACAGGGCGAATTCACCCCTCCACTTT
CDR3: CASSPRDRANSPLHF

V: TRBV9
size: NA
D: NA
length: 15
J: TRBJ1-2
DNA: TGTGCCAGCAGCGTAGGGAAGGGGGAAAACTATGGCTACACCTTC
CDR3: CASSVGKGENYGYTF

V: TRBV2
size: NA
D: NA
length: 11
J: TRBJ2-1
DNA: TGCGCCCCTAGTGCAAACAATGAGCAGTTCTTC
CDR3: CAPSANNEQFF

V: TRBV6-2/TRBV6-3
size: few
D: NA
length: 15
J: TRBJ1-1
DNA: TGTGCCAGCAGTTACTCGATGGGGATGAACACTGAAGCTTTCTTT
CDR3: CASSYSMGMNTEAFF

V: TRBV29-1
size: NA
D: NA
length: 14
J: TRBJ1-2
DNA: TGCAGCGTTGATGGCGGAAGCCTTAACTATGGCTACACCTTC
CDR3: CSVDGGSLNYGYTF

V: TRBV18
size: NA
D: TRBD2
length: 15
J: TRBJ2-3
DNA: TGTGCCAGCTCACCAGGGAGGGCAAGCACAGATACGCAGTATTTT
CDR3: CASSPGRASTDTQYF